This section outlines one TCR beta chain sequence together with its context. The sample comes from a study of CD8+ T cells in alopecia areata. The overall study: Patients in the treated group were given tofacitinib by mouth, 5 to 10 mg twice a day.

The treatment denotes: oral pan-JAK inhibitor, 5-10 mg twice daily. Sequencing relied on a cDNA template that was reverse transcribed from extracted RNA. Assay: immunoSEQ multiplex PCR; the TCRdb copy retains only in-frame clones and omits some. The profile shows more than 140,000 clones, roughly 86% of them singletons. Germline V lookup: CDR1 MNHEY, CDR2 SMNVEV (reference sequence). The length of the CDR3 is 15 residues. Trimming took 6 bases from V and 3 from J, leaving 15 bases between them. The origin of this receptor is a human donor with alopecia areata. The sample consisted of CD8+ T cells sorted from blood, taken at week 4, from a patient treated with tofacitinib. The chain recombines TRBV27 with TRBJ1-3; D is uncertain. The CDR3 reads CASRTGQRIGNTIYF. In DNA form, the CDR3 reads TGTGCCAGCAGGACCGGTCAGAGGATTGGAAACACCATATATTTT.